This TCR beta chain was observed in a study of blood T cell repertoires in COVID-19. Study information: Samples taken during acute and convalescent COVID-19 were collected in the United States, Italy and Spain.

This CDR3 comprises 17 residues. Between the trimmed V and J ends, which lost 3 bases and 4 bases, there was a span of 21 bases. From germline, CDR1 is LNHDA and CDR2 SQIVND (reference sequence). Produced via immunoSEQ multiplex PCR; TCRdb's table is partial and in-frame only. The sample holds some 180,000 clones, around 84% seen once. The chain links TRBV19 to TRBJ1-2; perhaps TRBD1 as D (6 bases). What was sequenced was peripheral blood. This receptor was identified in a woman of 80 years or more with COVID-19, enrolled during active disease. The DNA of the CDR3 is TGTGCCAGTAGTATCCGTCCAGGGACAACCCAAAGCTATGGCTACACCTTC. Translation: CASSIRPGTTQSYGYTF.